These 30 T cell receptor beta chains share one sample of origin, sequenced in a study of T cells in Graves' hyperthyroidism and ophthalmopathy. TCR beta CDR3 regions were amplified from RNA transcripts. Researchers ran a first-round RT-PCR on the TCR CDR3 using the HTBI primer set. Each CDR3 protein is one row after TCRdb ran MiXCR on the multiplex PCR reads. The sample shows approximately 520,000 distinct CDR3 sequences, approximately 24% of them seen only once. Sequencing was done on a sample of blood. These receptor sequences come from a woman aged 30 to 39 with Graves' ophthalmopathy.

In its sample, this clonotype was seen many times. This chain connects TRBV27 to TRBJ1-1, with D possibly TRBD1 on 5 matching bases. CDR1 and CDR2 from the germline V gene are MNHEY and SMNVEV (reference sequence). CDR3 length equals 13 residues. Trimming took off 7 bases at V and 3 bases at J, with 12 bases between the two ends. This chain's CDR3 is CASTASGYTEAFF. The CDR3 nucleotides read TGTGCCAGCACCGCGTCAGGGTACACTGAAGCTTTCTTT.

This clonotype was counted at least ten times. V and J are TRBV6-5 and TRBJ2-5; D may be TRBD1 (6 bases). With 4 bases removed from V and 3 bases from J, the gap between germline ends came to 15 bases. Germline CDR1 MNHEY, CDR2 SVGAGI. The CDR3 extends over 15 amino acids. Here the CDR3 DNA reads TGTGCCAGCAGTTTAAGTTCATACAGGGAAGAGACCCAGTACTTC. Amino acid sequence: CASSLSSYREETQYF.

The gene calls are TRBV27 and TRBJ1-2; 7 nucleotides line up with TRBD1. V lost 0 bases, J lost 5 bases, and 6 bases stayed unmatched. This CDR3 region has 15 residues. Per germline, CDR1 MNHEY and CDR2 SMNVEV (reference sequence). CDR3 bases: TGTGCCAGCAGTTTATCGGCCGGGACAGATTATGGCTACACCTTC. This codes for CASSLSAGTDYGYTF.

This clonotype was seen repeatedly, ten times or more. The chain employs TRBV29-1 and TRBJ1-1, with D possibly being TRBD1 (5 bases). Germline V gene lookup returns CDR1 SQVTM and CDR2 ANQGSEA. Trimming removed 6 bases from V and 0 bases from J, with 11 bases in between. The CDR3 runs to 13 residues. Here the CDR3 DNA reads TGCAGCGTAGCGGGACGCATGAACACTGAAGCTTTCTTT. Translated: CSVAGRMNTEAFF.

This CDR3 is CATSDWDRVYGYTF. In nucleotides, the CDR3 is TGTGCCACCAGTGATTGGGACAGGGTTTATGGCTACACCTTC. The rearrangement uses TRBV24-1 and TRBJ1-2; the match to TRBD1 covers 9 bases. CDR1 and CDR2 (germline): KGHDR, SFDVKD. The CDR3 loop spans 14 amino acids. The J segment lost 5 bases and the V segment lost 2 bases, leaving 2 bases of the junction unmatched.

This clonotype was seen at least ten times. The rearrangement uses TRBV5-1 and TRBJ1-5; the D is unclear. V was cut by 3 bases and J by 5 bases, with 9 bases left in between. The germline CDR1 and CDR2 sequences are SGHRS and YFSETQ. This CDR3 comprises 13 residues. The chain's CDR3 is CASSYGPDQPQHF. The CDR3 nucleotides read TGCGCCAGCAGCTACGGACCGGATCAGCCCCAGCATTTT.

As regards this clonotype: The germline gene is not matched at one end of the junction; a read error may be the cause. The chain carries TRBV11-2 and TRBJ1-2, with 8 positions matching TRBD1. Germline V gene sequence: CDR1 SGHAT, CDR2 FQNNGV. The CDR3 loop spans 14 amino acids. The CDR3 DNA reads TGTGCCAGCAGCCCTGACAGGGGTGCCTATGGCTGCACCTTC. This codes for CASSPDRGAYGCTF. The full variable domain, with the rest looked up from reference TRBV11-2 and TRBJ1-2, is EAGVAQSPRYKIIEKRQSVAFWCNPISGHATLYWYQQILGQGPKLLIQFQNNGVVDDSQLPKDRFSAERLKGVDSTLKIQPAKLEDSAVYLCASSPDRGAYGCTFGSGTRLTVV.

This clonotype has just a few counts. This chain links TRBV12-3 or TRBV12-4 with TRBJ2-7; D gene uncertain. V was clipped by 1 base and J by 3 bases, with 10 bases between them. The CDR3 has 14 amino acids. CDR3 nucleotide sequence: TGTGCCAGCAGTTTAGTCAGTCCACACTACGAGCAGTACTTC. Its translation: CASSLVSPHYEQYF.

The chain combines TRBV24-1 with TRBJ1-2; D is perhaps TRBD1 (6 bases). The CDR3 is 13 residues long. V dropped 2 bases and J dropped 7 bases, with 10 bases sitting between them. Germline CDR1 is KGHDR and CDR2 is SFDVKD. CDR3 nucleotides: TGTGCCACCAGTGATTGGGGACAACTTGGCTACACCTTC. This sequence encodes CATSDWGQLGYTF.

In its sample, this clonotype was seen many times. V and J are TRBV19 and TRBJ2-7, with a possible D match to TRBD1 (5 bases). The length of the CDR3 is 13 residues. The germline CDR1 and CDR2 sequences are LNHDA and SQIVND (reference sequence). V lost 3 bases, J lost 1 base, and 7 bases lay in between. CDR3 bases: TGTGCCAGTAGTATTGACAGATCCTACGAGCAGTACTTC. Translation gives CASSIDRSYEQYF.

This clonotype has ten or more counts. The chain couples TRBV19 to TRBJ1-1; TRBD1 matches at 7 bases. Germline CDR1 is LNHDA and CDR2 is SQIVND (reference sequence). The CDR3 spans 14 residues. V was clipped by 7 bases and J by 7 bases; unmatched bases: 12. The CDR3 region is CASKTQIRDSEAFF. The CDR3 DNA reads TGTGCCAGTAAAACACAGATCCGGGACAGTGAAGCTTTCTTT. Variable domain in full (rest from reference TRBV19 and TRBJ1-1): DGGITQSPKYLFRKEGQNVTLSCEQNLNHDAMYWYRQDPGQGLRLIYYSQIVNDFQKGDIAEGYSVSREKKESFPLTVTSAQKNPTAFYLCASKTQIRDSEAFFGQGTRLTVV.

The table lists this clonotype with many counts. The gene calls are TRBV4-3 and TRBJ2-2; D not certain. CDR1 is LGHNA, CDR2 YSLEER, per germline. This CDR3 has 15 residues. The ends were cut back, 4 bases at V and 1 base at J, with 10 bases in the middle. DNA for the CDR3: TGCGCCAGCAGCCCACGATTCCTGAACACCGGGGAGCTGTTTTTT. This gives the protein CASSPRFLNTGELFF.

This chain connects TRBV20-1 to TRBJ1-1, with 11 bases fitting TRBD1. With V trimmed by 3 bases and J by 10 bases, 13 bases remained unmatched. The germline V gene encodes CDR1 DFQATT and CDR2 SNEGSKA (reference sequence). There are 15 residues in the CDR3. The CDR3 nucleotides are TGCAGTGCTAGGGGCCGGGACAGGGGGGTGAAAGGAGCTTTCTTT. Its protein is CSARGRDRGVKGAFF.

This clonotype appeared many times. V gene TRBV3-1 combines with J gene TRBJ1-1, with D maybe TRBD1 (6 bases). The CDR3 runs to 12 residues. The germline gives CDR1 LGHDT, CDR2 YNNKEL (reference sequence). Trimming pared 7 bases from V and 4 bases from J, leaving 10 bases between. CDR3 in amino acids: CASKGEGTEAFF. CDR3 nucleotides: TGTGCCAGCAAGGGGGAAGGCACTGAAGCTTTCTTT.

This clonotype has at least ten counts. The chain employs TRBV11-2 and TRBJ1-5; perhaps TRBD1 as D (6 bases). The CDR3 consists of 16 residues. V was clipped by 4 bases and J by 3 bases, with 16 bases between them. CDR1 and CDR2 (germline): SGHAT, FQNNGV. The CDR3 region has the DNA TGTGCCAGCAGCTCCGACCTCGCAGGGGACAATCAGCCCCAGCATTTT. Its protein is CASSSDLAGDNQPQHF.

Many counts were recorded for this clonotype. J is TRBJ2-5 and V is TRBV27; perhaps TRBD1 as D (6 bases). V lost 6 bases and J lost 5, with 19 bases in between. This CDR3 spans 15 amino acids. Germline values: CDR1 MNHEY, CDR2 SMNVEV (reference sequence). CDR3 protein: CASSDGDRLRETQYF. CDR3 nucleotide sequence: TGTGCCAGCAGCGACGGAGACAGGCTCCGGGAGACCCAGTACTTC.

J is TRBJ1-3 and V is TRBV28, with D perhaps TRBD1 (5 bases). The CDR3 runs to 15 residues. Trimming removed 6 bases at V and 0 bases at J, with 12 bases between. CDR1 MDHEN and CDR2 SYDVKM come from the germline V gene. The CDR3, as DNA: TGTGCCAGCAGCCCCGGGGGGTACTCTGGAAACACCATATATTTT. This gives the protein CASSPGGYSGNTIYF.

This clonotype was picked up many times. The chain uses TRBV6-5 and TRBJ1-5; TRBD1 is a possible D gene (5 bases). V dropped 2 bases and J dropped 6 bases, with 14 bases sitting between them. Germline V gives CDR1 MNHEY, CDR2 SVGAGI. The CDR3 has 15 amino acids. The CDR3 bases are TGTGCCAGCAGTTACCCCTCAGGGAGGGGTCAGCCCCAGCATTTT. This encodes CASSYPSGRGQPQHF.

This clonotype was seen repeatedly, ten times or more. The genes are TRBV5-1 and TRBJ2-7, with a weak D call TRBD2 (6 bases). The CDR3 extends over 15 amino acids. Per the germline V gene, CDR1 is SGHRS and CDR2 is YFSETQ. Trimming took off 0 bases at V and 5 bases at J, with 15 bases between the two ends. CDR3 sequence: CASSLGLLASDEQYF. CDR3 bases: TGCGCCAGCAGCTTGGGTCTACTAGCTTCCGACGAGCAGTACTTC.

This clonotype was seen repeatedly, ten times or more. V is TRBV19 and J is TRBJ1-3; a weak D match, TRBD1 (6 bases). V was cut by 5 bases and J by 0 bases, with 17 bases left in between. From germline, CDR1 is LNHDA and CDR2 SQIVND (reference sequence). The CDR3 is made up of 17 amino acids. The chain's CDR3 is CASSLNPGHRSGNTIYF. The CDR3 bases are TGTGCCAGTAGTCTTAATCCGGGACACCGCTCTGGAAACACCATATATTTT.

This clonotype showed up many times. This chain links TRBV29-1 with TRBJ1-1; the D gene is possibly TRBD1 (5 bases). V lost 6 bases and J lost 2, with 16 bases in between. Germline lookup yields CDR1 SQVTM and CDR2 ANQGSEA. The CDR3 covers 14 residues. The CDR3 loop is CSVTGGAINTEAFF. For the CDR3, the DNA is TGCAGCGTAACAGGAGGGGCGATAAACACTGAAGCTTTCTTT.

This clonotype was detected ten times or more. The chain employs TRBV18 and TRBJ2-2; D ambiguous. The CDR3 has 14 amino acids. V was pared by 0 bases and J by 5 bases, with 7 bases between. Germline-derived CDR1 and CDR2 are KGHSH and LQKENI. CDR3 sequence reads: CASSPPERTGELFF. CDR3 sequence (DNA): TGTGCCAGCTCACCACCCGAGCGAACCGGGGAGCTGTTTTTT.

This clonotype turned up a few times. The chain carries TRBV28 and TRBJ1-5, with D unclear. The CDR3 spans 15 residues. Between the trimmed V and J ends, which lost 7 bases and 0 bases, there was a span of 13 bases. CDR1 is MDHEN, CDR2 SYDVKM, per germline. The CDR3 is CASTSPYHSNQPQHF. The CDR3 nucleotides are TGTGCCAGCACCTCTCCTTATCATAGCAATCAGCCCCAGCATTTT.

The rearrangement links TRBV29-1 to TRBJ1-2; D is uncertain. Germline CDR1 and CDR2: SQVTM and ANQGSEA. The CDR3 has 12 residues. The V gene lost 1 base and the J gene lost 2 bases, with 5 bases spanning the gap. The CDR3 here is CSVEGPNYGYTF. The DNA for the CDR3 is TGCAGCGTTGAAGGGCCAAACTATGGCTACACCTTC.

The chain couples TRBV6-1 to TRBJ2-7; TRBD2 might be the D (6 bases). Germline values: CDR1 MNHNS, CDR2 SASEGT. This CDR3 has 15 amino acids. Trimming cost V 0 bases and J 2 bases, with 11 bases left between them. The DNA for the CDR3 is TGTGCCAGCAGTGAAGCGGGGGGTAGCCCCTACGAGCAGTACTTC. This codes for CASSEAGGSPYEQYF.

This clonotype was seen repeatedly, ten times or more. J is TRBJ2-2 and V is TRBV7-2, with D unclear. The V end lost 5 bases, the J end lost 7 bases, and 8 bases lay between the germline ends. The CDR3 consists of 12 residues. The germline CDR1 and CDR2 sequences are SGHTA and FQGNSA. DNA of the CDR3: TGTGCCAGCAGCAACGTCGGCGGGGAGCTGTTTTTT. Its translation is CASSNVGGELFF.

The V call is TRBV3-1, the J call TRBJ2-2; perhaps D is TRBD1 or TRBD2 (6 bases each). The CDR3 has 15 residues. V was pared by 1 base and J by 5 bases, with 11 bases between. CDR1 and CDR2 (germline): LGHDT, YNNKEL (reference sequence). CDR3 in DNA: TGTGCCAGCAGCCAAGGGGGGGCGTGGACCGGGGAGCTGTTTTTT. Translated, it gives CASSQGGAWTGELFF.

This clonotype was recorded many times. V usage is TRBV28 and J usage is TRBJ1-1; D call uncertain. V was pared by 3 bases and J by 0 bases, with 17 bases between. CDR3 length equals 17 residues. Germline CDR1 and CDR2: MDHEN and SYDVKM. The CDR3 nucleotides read TGTGCCAGCAGTTTTATTCCCCTGGTTCAGGTGAACACTGAAGCTTTCTTT. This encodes CASSFIPLVQVNTEAFF.

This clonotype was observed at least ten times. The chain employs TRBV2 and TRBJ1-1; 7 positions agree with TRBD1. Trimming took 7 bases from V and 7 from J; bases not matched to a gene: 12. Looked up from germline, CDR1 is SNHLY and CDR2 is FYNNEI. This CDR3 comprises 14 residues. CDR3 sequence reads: CASTTLQGLNEAFF. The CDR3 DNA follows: TGTGCCAGCACGACCCTACAGGGGCTTAATGAAGCTTTCTTT.

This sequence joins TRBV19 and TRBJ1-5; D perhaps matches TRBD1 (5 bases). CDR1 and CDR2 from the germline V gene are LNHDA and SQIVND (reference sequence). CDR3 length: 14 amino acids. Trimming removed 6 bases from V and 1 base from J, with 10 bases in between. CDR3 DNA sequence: TGTGCCAGTAGGGATTGGGGCAGCAATCAGCCCCAGCATTTT. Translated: CASRDWGSNQPQHF.